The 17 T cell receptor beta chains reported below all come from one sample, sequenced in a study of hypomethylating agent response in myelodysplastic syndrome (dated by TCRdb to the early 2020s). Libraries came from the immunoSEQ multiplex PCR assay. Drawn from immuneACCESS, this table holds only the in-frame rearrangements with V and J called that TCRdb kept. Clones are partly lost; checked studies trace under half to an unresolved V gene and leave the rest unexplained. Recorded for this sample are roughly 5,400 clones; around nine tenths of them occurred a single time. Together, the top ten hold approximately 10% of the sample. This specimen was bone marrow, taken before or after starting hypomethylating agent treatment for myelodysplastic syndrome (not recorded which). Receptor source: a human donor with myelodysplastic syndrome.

In nucleotides, the CDR3 is TGTGCCAGGGACAGTAGTGACAATCAGCCCCAGCATTTT. Its translation: CARDSSDNQPQHF. The chain couples TRBV19 to TRBJ1-5; a weak D match, TRBD1 (6 bases). CDR1 and CDR2 from the germline V gene are LNHDA and SQIVND (reference sequence). V lost 9 bases and J lost 3, with 12 bases in between. This CDR3 spans 13 amino acids.

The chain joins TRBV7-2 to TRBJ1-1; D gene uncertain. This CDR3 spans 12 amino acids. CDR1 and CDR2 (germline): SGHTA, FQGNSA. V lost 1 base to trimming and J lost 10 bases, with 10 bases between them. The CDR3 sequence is CASSLGGIGAFF. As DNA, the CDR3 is TGTGCCAGCAGCTTAGGAGGTATCGGAGCTTTCTTT.

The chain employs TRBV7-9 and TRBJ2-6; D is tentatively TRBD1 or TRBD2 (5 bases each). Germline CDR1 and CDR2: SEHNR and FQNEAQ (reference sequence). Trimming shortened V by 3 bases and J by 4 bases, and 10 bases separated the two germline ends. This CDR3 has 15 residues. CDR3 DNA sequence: TGTGCCAGCAGCTTCAGGGACGTCGGGGCCAACGTCCTGACTTTC. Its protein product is CASSFRDVGANVLTF.

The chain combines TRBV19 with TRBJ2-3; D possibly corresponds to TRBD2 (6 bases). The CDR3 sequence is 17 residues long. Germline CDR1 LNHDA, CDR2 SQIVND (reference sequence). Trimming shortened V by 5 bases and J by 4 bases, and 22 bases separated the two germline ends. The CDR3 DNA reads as TGTGCCAGTAGTCGTAACGGGGGAACGGCGTATCCAGATACGCAGTATTTT. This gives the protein CASSRNGGTAYPDTQYF.

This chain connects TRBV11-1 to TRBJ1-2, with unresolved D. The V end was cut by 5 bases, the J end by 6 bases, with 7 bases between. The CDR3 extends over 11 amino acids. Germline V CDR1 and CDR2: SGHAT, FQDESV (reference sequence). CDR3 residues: CASSARDGYTF. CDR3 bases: TGTGCCAGCAGCGCGAGGGATGGCTACACCTTC.

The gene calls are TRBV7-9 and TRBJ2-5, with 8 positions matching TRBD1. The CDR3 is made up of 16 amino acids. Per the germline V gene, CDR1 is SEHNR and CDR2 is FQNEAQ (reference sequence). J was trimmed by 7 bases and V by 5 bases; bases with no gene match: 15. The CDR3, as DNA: TGTGCCAGCAGCCCGTCGAGCCCCGGACAGGGTGGGACCCAGTACTTC. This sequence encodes CASSPSSPGQGGTQYF. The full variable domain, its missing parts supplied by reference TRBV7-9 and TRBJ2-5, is DTGVSQNPRHKITKRGQNVTFRCDPISEHNRLYWYRQTLGQGPEFLTYFQNEAQLEKSRLLSDRFSAERPKGSFSTLEIQRTEQGDSAMYLCASSPSSPGQGGTQYFGPGTRLLVL.

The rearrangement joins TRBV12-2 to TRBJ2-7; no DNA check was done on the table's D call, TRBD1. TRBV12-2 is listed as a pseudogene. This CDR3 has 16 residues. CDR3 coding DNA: TGTGCAAGTCGCTTAGGCCCGCACAGGGTACCCTACGAGCAGTACGTC. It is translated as CASRLGPHRVPYEQYV.

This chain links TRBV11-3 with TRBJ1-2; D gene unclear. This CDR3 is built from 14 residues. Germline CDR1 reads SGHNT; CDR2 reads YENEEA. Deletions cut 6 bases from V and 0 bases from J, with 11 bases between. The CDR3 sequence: CASSSRRPNYGYTF. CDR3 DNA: TGTGCCAGCAGTTCCAGAAGGCCTAACTATGGCTACACCTTC.

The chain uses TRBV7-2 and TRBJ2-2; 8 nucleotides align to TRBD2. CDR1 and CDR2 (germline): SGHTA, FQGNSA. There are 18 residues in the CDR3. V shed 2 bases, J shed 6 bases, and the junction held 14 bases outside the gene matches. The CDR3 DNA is TGTGCCAGCAGCTTACGGGGGGGTAGCCTGGGGTTTGCCGGGGAGCTGTTTTTT. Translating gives CASSLRGGSLGFAGELFF.

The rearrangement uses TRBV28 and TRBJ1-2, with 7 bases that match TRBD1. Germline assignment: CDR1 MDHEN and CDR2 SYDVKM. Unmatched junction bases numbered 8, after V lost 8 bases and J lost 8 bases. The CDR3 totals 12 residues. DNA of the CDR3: TGTGCCAGCCAGACAGGGTCACAAGGCTACACCTTC. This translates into CASQTGSQGYTF.

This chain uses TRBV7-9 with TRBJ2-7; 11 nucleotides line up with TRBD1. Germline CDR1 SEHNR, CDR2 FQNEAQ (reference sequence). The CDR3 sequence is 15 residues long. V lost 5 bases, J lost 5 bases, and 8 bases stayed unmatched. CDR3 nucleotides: TGTGCCAGCAGCGATCGGACAGGGGGCATGGACGAGCAGTACTTC. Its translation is CASSDRTGGMDEQYF.

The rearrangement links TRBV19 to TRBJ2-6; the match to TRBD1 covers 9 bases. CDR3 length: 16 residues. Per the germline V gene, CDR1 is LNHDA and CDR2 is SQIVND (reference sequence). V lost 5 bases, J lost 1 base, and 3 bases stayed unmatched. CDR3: CASSRGTGSGANVLTF. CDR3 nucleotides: TGTGCCAGTAGTCGCGGGACAGGGTCTGGGGCCAACGTCCTGACTTTC.

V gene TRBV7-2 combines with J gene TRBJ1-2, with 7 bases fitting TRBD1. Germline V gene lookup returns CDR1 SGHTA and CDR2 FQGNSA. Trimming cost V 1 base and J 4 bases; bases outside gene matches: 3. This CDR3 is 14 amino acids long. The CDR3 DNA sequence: TGTGCCAGCAGCTTAGAGGGGACAGTCTATGGCTACACCTTC. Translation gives CASSLEGTVYGYTF.

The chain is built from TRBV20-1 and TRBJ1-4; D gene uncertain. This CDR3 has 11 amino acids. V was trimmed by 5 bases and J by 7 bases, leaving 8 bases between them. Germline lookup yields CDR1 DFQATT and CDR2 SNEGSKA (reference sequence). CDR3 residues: CSALETEKLFF. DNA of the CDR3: TGCAGTGCTCTAGAGACTGAAAAACTGTTTTTT.

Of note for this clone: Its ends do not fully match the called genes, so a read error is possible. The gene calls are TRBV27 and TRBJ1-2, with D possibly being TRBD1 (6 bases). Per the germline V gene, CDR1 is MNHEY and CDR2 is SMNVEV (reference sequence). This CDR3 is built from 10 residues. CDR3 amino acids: CASTARQENF. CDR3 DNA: TGTGCCAGTACTGCCCGACAGGAAAACTTC.

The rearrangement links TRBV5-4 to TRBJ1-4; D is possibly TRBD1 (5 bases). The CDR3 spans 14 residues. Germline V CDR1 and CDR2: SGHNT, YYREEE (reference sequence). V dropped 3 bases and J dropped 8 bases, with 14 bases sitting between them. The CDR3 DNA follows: TGTGCCAGCAGCTCGCAAGGAGGGGTCGAAAAACTGTTTTTT. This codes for CASSSQGGVEKLFF.

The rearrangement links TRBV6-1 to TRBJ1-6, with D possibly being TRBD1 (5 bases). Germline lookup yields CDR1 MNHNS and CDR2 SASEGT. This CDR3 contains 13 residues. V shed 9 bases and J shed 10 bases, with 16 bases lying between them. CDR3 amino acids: CASAPRWDSPLHF. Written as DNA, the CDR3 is TGTGCCAGTGCTCCCAGGTGGGACTCACCCCTCCACTTT.